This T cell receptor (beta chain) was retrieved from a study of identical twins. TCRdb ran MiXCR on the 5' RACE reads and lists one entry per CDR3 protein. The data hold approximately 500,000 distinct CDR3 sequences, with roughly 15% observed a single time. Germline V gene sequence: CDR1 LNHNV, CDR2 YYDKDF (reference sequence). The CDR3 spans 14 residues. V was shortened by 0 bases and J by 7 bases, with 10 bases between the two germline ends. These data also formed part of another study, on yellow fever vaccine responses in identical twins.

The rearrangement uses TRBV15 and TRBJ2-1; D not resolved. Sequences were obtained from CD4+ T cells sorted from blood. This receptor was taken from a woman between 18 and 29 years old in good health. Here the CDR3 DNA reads TGTGCCACCAGCAGAGATCGAGGTTTAAATGAGCAGTTCTTC. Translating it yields CATSRDRGLNEQFF.